This T cell receptor beta chain was obtained from a study of OX40 agonist ivuxolimab in advanced cancers. Study findings and constraints: Mean expanded clone counts were higher in CD8+ than CD4+ T cells.

The length of the CDR3 is 10 residues. Looked up from germline, CDR1 is SQVTM and CDR2 is ANQGSEA. V lost 5 bases and J lost 5, with 6 bases in between. This clone was seen a handful of times. Its antigen is undetermined. A history of autoimmune disease or systemic immunosuppression excluded patients. Method: immunoSEQ multiplex PCR; TCRdb's copy keeps in-frame clones and lacks some. Here the sample spans under 100,000 clones, 92% being singletons. The input for sequencing was CD4+ or CD8+ T cells sorted from blood, taken in a trial of the OX40 agonist ivuxolimab. The sequence came from an adult with an advanced solid tumor such as melanoma, head and neck, liver or kidney cancer. The chain joins TRBV29-1 to TRBJ1-1; D ambiguous. The CDR3 region is CSVYGTEAFF. The CDR3 DNA reads as TGCAGCGTTTATGGGACTGAAGCTTTCTTT.